The present TCR beta chain was sequenced within a study of vaccination and CD4 T cells after COVID-19. An Oncomine TCR Beta short-read assay was used to sequence the DNA from cultured CD4+ T cells. TCRdb analysed the PCR reads with MiXCR anew, one entry per CDR3 protein. The table lists 13,000 to 15,000 distinct CDR3 sequences, 25% to 30% of them singletons. Treatment defined: roughly ten-day PBMC culture with coronavirus spike peptide pools or control peptides (ViraFEST assay). About this clonotype itself: Its specificity is not known.

The CDR3 runs 16 residues. Trimming shortened V by 3 bases and J by 1 base, and 16 bases separated the two germline ends. The rearrangement links TRBV12-3 or TRBV12-4 to TRBJ2-7; D remains ambiguous. The sample was CD4+ T cells from blood, cultured in vitro. The sequence was collected from a human donor who had recovered from COVID-19. In DNA, the CDR3 is TGTGCCAGCAGTTTTGGCCAGGCTTTTAGTTCCTACGAGCAGTACTTC. Translated: CASSFGQAFSSYEQYF.